The entry that follows covers one T cell receptor (beta chain) sequence. Its specificity is unknown. This entry belongs to a study of radiotherapy plus CTLA-4 blockade in lung cancer. Across the whole study: Disease control was present in roughly a third of patients, and objective responses in approximately 19%.

Some clones are missing from TCRdb's copy, which holds only in-frame ones; the method was immunoSEQ multiplex PCR. The sample records some 110,000 clones, over 75% being singletons. The CDR3 length is 17 residues. CDR1 and CDR2 from the germline V gene are SNHLY and FYNNEI. V trimming: 5 bases; J trimming: 2 bases; junction bases outside the gene matches: 11. Notes on the study in general: Interferon-beta, together with early blood T cell clone dynamics, reportedly best predicted response.

The sample here was peripheral blood, taken from a patient treated with radiotherapy plus ipilimumab. The receptor was isolated from a human donor with non-small cell lung cancer that progressed on radiotherapy plus ipilimumab. Some clones in this sample may be carry-over from other donors' samples. The V and J genes are TRBV2 and TRBJ1-2; 10 nucleotides align to TRBD1. The CDR3 bases are TGTGCCAGCAGTCTCGCCGGGACAGGGGCCCGGAACTATGGCTACACCTTC. Translated: CASSLAGTGARNYGYTF.